Following are 10 T cell receptor beta chains from one sample sequenced in a study of OX40 agonist ivuxolimab in advanced cancers. Receptors were amplified or captured by the immunoSEQ multiplex PCR assay. The immuneACCESS repertoire file appears here via TCRdb, limited to in-frame rearrangements. These files lack a portion of the clones; in checked studies, under half of the deficit traces to unresolved V genes, and the cause of the others is not known. Present in this sample are about 73,000 clones, more than 80% of which were seen just once. The ten largest clones represent roughly 0.54% of the sample. The source was CD4+ or CD8+ T cells sorted from blood, collected in a trial of the OX40 agonist ivuxolimab. All receptors come from an adult with an advanced solid tumor such as melanoma, head and neck, liver or kidney cancer.

The chain couples TRBV28 to TRBJ1-3; D is perhaps TRBD1 (6 bases). V dropped 5 bases and J dropped 6 bases, with 11 bases sitting between them. From germline, CDR1 is MDHEN and CDR2 SYDVKM. The CDR3 sequence is 13 residues long. CDR3 nucleotides: TGTGCCAGCAGTAACCGACAGGAAAACACCATATATTTT. Its protein product is CASSNRQENTIYF.

The chain has TRBV28 and TRBJ2-3; D is uncertain. Deletions cut 10 bases from V and 0 bases from J, with 11 bases between. Germline V gives CDR1 MDHEN, CDR2 SYDVKM. The CDR3 is 13 amino acids. The CDR3 DNA sequence: TGTGCCACCGAAAGGGATAGCACAGATACGCAGTATTTT. Amino acids: CATERDSTDTQYF.

The chain recombines TRBV19 with TRBJ2-3, with D tentatively TRBD2 (5 bases). This CDR3 has 13 residues. Germline CDR1 is LNHDA and CDR2 is SQIVND (reference sequence). Trimming stripped 7 bases from V and 0 bases from J, with 8 bases between. Written as DNA, the CDR3 is TGTGCCAGTAATGGACTGAGCACAGATACGCAGTATTTT. Its protein is CASNGLSTDTQYF.

The genes are TRBV18 and TRBJ2-1; TRBD1 aligns across 10 bases. V shed 4 bases, J shed 8 bases, and the junction held 8 bases outside the gene matches. The CDR3 is 15 residues long. Germline loops: CDR1 KGHSH, CDR2 LQKENI. CDR3 sequence: CASSRRQGASDEQFF. The CDR3 bases are TGTGCCAGCTCACGCAGACAGGGGGCGAGCGATGAGCAGTTCTTC.

This clone was found a few times. The rearrangement links TRBV6-1 to TRBJ2-3; unclear D gene. With 6 bases removed from V and 6 bases from J, the gap between germline ends came to 13 bases. CDR1 MNHNS and CDR2 SASEGT come from the germline V gene. This CDR3 has 13 amino acids. The CDR3 DNA reads TGTGCCAGCAGGACGGCTGGGTGGGATACGCAGTATTTT. Translation gives CASRTAGWDTQYF.

This clone was picked up one time. The chain links TRBV28 to TRBJ2-7; D might be TRBD1 (5 bases). Germline CDR1 reads MDHEN; CDR2 reads SYDVKM. The V end lost 9 bases, the J end lost 3 bases, and 15 bases lay between the germline ends. The CDR3 extends over 13 amino acids. The DNA of the CDR3 is TGTGCCAGTCGCACAAGGGGTGACTACGAGCAGTACTTC. As protein: CASRTRGDYEQYF. Using reference TRBV28 and TRBJ2-7 for the parts outside the CDR3, the full variable domain is DVKVTQSSRYLVKRTGEKVFLECVQDMDHENMFWYRQDPGLGLRLIYFSYDVKMKEKGDIPEGYSVSREKKERFSLILESASTNQTSMYLCASRTRGDYEQYFGPGTRLTVT.

About this clone itself: One junction end does not reproduce the germline sequence, and a read error may be involved. The V and J genes are TRBV18 and TRBJ2-7, with D possibly matching TRBD2 (5 bases). The CDR3 is 14 amino acids. CDR1 is KGHSH, CDR2 LQKENI, per germline. This CDR3 reads CASLPRGSSYEQYF. The CDR3 bases are TGTGCCAGCTTACCACGTGGGAGCTCCTACGAGCAGTACTTC.

This clone was seen more than once but under ten times. The chain employs TRBV28 and TRBJ2-7; 7 nucleotides align to TRBD2. After removal of 5 bases from V and 2 bases from J, the junction contained 9 bases not matched to a gene. Germline V CDR1 and CDR2: MDHEN, SYDVKM. The CDR3 has 15 amino acids. CDR3 residues: CASSREGPPPYEQYF. In nucleotides, the CDR3 is TGTGCCAGCAGTAGGGAGGGCCCACCCCCCTACGAGCAGTACTTC.

CDR3 region: CASSYSTRRETQYF. The CDR3 DNA reads as TGTGCCAGCAGTTACTCGACCCGGCGGGAGACCCAGTACTTC. V gene TRBV6-8 combines with J gene TRBJ2-5, with D unresolved. The V and J ends lost 0 bases and 5 bases respectively, with 10 bases between them. The germline gives CDR1 MNHGY, CDR2 SAAAGT. CDR3 length equals 14 residues.

The genes are TRBV21-1 and TRBJ2-7. TRBV21-1 is a pseudogene locus. This CDR3 has 12 amino acids. CDR3: CASSKGSYEQYF. The CDR3 coding sequence is TGTGCCAGCAGCAAAGGAAGCTACGAGCAGTACTTC.